Each of the 3 T cell receptor beta chains below was sequenced from the same sample in a study of blood T cell repertoires in COVID-19. This table comes from immunoSEQ multiplex PCR, and its TCRdb copy is limited to in-frame clones, with some not included. The sample lists approximately 300,000 clones, around 90% occurring once. Sequencing was performed on PBMCs or T cells enriched from blood (not recorded which). These receptors were taken from a woman aged 18-29 years with acute COVID-19.

This chain's CDR3 is CASSSLDRSYEQYF. CDR3 in DNA: TGTGCCAGCAGCTCCTTGGACAGATCCTACGAGCAGTACTTC. This rearrangement joins TRBV5-5 to TRBJ2-7; TRBD1 is a possible D gene (6 bases). The CDR3 runs 14 residues. Trimming cost V 3 bases and J 1 base, with 11 bases left between them. CDR1 is SGHKS and CDR2 is YYEKEE in the germline V gene (reference sequence). Drawing the rest from reference TRBV5-5 and TRBJ2-7, the complete variable domain is DAGVTQSPTHLIKTRGQQVTLRCSPISGHKSVSWYQQVLGQGPQFIFQYYEKEERGRGNFPDRFSARQFPNYSSELNVNALLLGDSALYLCASSSLDRSYEQYFGPGTRLTVT.

The chain uses TRBV28 and TRBJ1-1, with D possibly TRBD1 on 6 matching bases. V was cut by 5 bases and J by 10 bases, with 17 bases left in between. The CDR3 has 13 residues. The V gene's germline CDR1 is MDHEN and CDR2 SYDVKM. The CDR3 loop is CASSPQGYLGAFF. The CDR3 bases are TGTGCCAGCAGTCCCCAGGGGTACCTCGGAGCTTTCTTT. Full variable domain (remainder filled in from reference TRBV28 and TRBJ1-1): DVKVTQSSRYLVKRTGEKVFLECVQDMDHENMFWYRQDPGLGLRLIYFSYDVKMKEKGDIPEGYSVSREKKERFSLILESASTNQTSMYLCASSPQGYLGAFFGQGTRLTVV.

The rearrangement links TRBV12-3 or TRBV12-4 to TRBJ2-7; D is perhaps TRBD2 (5 bases). Deletions cut 11 bases from V and 1 base from J, with 15 bases between. This CDR3 region has 13 residues. The CDR3 sequence: CASTQAVSYEQYF. Written as DNA, the CDR3 is TGTGCCTCAACCCAAGCGGTATCCTACGAGCAGTACTTC.